The sequence of this T cell receptor (beta chain) was determined in a study of blood T cell repertoires in COVID-19 (dated by TCRdb to 2018 to 2021). Context from the whole study: The collaborator samples originated in the United States, Italy and Spain and spanned the acute and convalescent phases of COVID-19. Where available, HLA class I and class II types were obtained from metadata supplied by the sample provider rather than from assay-based typing. The dataset comprised deeply sampled blood TCRbeta repertoires from subjects exposed to, actively infected with, or recovered from COVID-19. Samples were obtained from the ongoing ImmuneRACE study (first 160 participants) and from about 1,300 subjects provided by 6 global collaborators. Nearly every sample came with metadata listing a de-identified subject ID, COVID-19 status, age in years and sex. The repertoires were made available in a free public database intended to serve as a resource for research on the immune response to SARS-CoV-2. The material from the prospective study consisted of cDNA or gDNA derived from T cells, B-cell-depleted T cells, or PBMCs. Overall results and qualifications from the work: Clinical and demographic metadata were provided uncurated, with the amount varying by source and participant.

The trim is 5 bases for V and 7 bases for J, with a gap of 20 bases between the germline ends. The germline V gene (reference sequence) provides CDR1 MNHNY and CDR2 SVGAGI. The CDR3 sequence holds 15 residues, the cysteine and phenylalanine included. Only the CDR3 portion is preserved as DNA: 45 bases, with reading frame beginning at the first base. With respect to this clone: Its antigen remains unidentified. No base qualities exist here, and no much larger clone lies one base off it.

Each collaborating institution followed its own protocols to collect whole blood in K2EDTA tubes. For TCRbeta analysis, collaborators shipped samples as frozen whole blood, isolated PBMCs, or DNA extracted from either of those sample types. TCRbeta CDR3 regions were amplified from genomic DNA by means of the immunoSEQ Assay, a bias-controlled multiplex PCR. The study's own analysis went as follows. The number of nucleated cells in each sample was estimated by amplification of reference gene primers within the assay. To quantify the absolute abundance of each unique TCRbeta CDR3 rearrangement, sequence reads were collapsed and filtered. For each sample, productive Simpson clonality was calculated by taking the square root of Simpson's diversity index across productive rearrangements. As stored in TCRdb, this immuneACCESS dataset retains in-frame rearrangements with V and J assigned. A fraction of the clones does not appear; measured against another copy, unresolved V genes explain less than half of the discrepancy, and the remainder lacks a known reason. V, J and clone size derive from that table, while D and trimming were established from the DNA sequence. A total of fewer than 250,000 clones appear in this sample, 65% to 85% of them only once. Clones ranked in the top ten supply around 5.2% of the sample.

The chain uses TRBV6-6 and TRBJ1-1; matching of 5 bases hints at TRBD1 as the D gene. This TCR was sampled from a human donor in a cohort sampled during active COVID-19. The sequenced sample consisted of peripheral blood. The DNA sequence is given as TGTGCCAGCAGTCCTATAAATCCGACAGATATTGAAGCTTTCTTT. Its coded protein is CASSPINPTDIEAFF.